This entry lists 21 T cell receptor beta chains sequenced from one sample in a study of blood T cells in healthy people across ages (dated by TCRdb to about 2015). The method behind the library was 5' RACE. TCRdb names Illumina HiSeq 2500 as the instrument used. A second PCR of about 6 to 12 cycles was performed with a sample-barcoded 5' primer and a J-beta primer mix. TCRdb reran the public reads through fastp at Q25 and MiXCR, keeping productive beta chains. Records with the same CDR3 protein are collapsed into one entry carrying the most frequent genes and DNA. Present in this sample are about 830,000 distinct CDR3 sequences, around 68% of which were seen just once. Approximately 30% of the sample goes to the ten largest clones. Sequencing was carried out using blood. The receptors originated from a man aged 25 to 40 in good health.

The chain employs TRBV12-3 or TRBV12-4 and TRBJ1-1, with TRBD1 identical over 8 bases. V shed 6 bases and J 4 bases; nucleotides not matched to a gene: 7. There are 14 residues in the CDR3. In DNA form, the CDR3 reads TGTGCCAGCAGCATCGACAGGGGCGGCACTGAAGCTTTCTTT. It codes for CASSIDRGGTEAFF.

CDR3 DNA: TGCAGTGCTAGCAGGGTAAAAGAGACCCAGTACTTC. Translating gives CSASRVKETQYF. The chain recombines TRBV20-1 with TRBJ2-5; D might be TRBD1 (5 bases). The germline V gene has CDR1 DFQATT and CDR2 SNEGSKA (reference sequence). The ends were cut back, 3 bases at V and 3 bases at J, with 8 bases in the middle. The CDR3 extends over 12 amino acids.

This clonotype was seen just once. A read error may produce the germline difference seen at one junction end. The CDR3 DNA reads TGCAGCATTGAAGTCACAGGGGTCTCCTACGAGCAGTACTTC. Its translation is CSIEVTGVSYEQYF. This chain joins TRBV29-1 and TRBJ2-7, with 7 bases identical to TRBD1. Germline lookup yields CDR1 SQVTM and CDR2 ANQGSEA. The CDR3 has 14 amino acids.

The rearrangement links TRBV29-1 to TRBJ2-1; 10 positions match TRBD2. Trimming took 7 bases from V and 8 from J; bases not matched to a gene: 5. The CDR3 sequence is 12 residues long. Germline V lookup: CDR1 SQVTM, CDR2 ANQGSEA. The CDR3 sequence: CSGEGTSDEQFF. The CDR3 region has the DNA TGCAGCGGCGAGGGGACTAGCGATGAGCAGTTCTTC.

This chain connects TRBV28 to TRBJ2-1, with 9 bases aligning to TRBD1. The V and J ends lost 5 bases and 8 bases, in that order; junction bases with no gene match: 4. Germline CDR1 MDHEN, CDR2 SYDVKM. This CDR3 spans 13 amino acids. The CDR3 nucleotides are TGTGCCAGCAGTCGGACAGGGGATGATGAGCAGTTCTTC. Translated: CASSRTGDDEQFF.

This sequence joins TRBV7-2 and TRBJ2-1; D remains unclear. Germline V gives CDR1 SGHTA, CDR2 FQGNSA. The CDR3 loop spans 14 amino acids. Trimming cost V 1 base and J 9 bases, with 13 bases left between them. This CDR3 reads CASSLGLSGLEQFF. The CDR3 DNA reads TGTGCCAGCAGCTTAGGACTGTCCGGGCTTGAGCAGTTCTTC. Based on the CDR3 plus reference TRBV7-2 and TRBJ2-1, the full variable domain is GAGVSQSPSNKVTEKGKDVELRCDPISGHTALYWYRQSLGQGLEFLIYFQGNSAPDKSGLPSDRFSAERTGGSVSTLTIQRTQQEDSAVYLCASSLGLSGLEQFFGPGTRLTVL.

The rearrangement links TRBV3-1 to TRBJ2-1; no clear D. This CDR3 has 14 residues. Trimming left V 7 bases short and J 4 bases short, with 14 bases between. Germline V lookup: CDR1 LGHDT, CDR2 YNNKEL (reference sequence). In nucleotides, the CDR3 is TGTGCCAGCACCGTCACAAGGGCATACAATGAGCAGTTCTTC. As protein: CASTVTRAYNEQFF.

The chain couples TRBV7-9 to TRBJ2-7; perhaps D is TRBD1 or TRBD2 (7 bases each). The germline V gene encodes CDR1 SEHNR and CDR2 FQNEAQ (reference sequence). The CDR3 is 12 amino acids. V was trimmed by 11 bases and J by 6 bases, leaving 17 bases between them. The CDR3, as DNA: TGTGCCGTCAGGGGGGGATCGGGCGAGCAGTACTTC. Translated, it gives CAVRGGSGEQYF.

The V and J genes are TRBV24-1 and TRBJ1-5; 10 nucleotides agree with TRBD1. This CDR3 contains 16 residues. J was trimmed by 7 bases and V by 12 bases; bases with no gene match: 17. Per germline, CDR1 KGHDR and CDR2 SFDVKD. The CDR3 DNA reads TGTGCCCCCCCTACAGACAGGGGGCATCGGAAGCAGCCCCAGCATTTT. It specifies CAPPTDRGHRKQPQHF.

The chain is built from TRBV5-5 and TRBJ2-2; 7 bases are a match to TRBD1. Germline CDR1 reads SGHKS; CDR2 reads YYEKEE (reference sequence). The CDR3 runs 15 residues. J lost 2 bases, V lost 4 bases, and 5 bases had no gene match. The CDR3 region is CASSVRQGNTGELFF. In DNA, the CDR3 is TGTGCCAGCAGCGTACGACAGGGAAACACCGGGGAGCTGTTTTTT.

The chain joins TRBV6-2 or TRBV6-3 to TRBJ2-1; TRBD1 aligns across 7 bases. The CDR3 is 13 amino acids. Unmatched junction bases numbered 9, after V lost 6 bases and J lost 10 bases. The germline gives CDR1 MNHEY, CDR2 SVGEGT. The DNA for the CDR3 is TGTGCCAGCAGGGCGGACAGGCGAGGGGAGCAGTTCTTC. Translated, it gives CASRADRRGEQFF.

The J gene is TRBJ2-1, the V gene TRBV25-1, with D unresolved. Per germline, CDR1 MGHDK and CDR2 SYGVNS. V was shortened by 0 bases and J by 8 bases, with 11 bases between the two germline ends. The CDR3 contains 14 residues. The CDR3 protein is CASSEYGSFDEQFF. The CDR3 bases are TGTGCCAGCAGTGAATATGGTAGCTTCGATGAGCAGTTCTTC.

The rearrangement uses TRBV9 and TRBJ2-1; D might be TRBD1 or TRBD2, each matching 5 bases. V was pared by 3 bases and J by 2 bases, with 18 bases between. This CDR3 is built from 17 residues. Germline V CDR1 and CDR2: SGDLS, YYNGEE. CDR3 loop: CASSAYGTGRAYNEQFF. In DNA, the CDR3 is TGTGCCAGCAGCGCCTACGGGACGGGGCGCGCCTACAATGAGCAGTTCTTC.

The V gene is TRBV4-2, the J gene TRBJ2-5, with D tentatively TRBD1 (5 bases). The CDR3 covers 16 residues. Trimming removed 0 bases from V and 2 bases from J, with 13 bases in between. Germline V gives CDR1 LGHNA, CDR2 YNFKEQ. CDR3 loop: CASSQDLKGIQETQYF. CDR3 nucleotides: TGTGCCAGCAGCCAAGATCTGAAGGGGATACAAGAGACCCAGTACTTC.

The chain employs TRBV12-3 or TRBV12-4 and TRBJ2-1, with 10 nucleotides matching TRBD2. This CDR3 comprises 15 residues. Trimming at V came to 2 bases and at J to 8 bases, leaving 6 bases not matched to a gene. CDR3 loop: CASSLNSGGRDEQFF. As DNA, the CDR3 is TGTGCCAGCAGTTTAAATAGCGGGGGGAGAGATGAGCAGTTCTTC.

Here the CDR3 reads CASSLTGRGQPQHF. The CDR3 DNA is TGTGCCAGCAGTCTGACAGGGAGAGGACAGCCCCAGCATTTT. This chain joins TRBV6-5 and TRBJ1-5, with TRBD1 matching 7 bases. The germline V gene encodes CDR1 MNHEY and CDR2 SVGAGI. Losses at the gene ends were 5 bases for V and 7 bases for J; bases not matched to a gene: 8. The CDR3 has 14 amino acids.

This clonotype has a handful of counts. This chain connects TRBV5-1 to TRBJ1-1; 7 bases align to TRBD1. The V segment lost 4 bases and the J segment 2 bases; nucleotides outside the gene matches: 5. The CDR3 length is 14 residues. Germline assignment: CDR1 SGHRS and CDR2 YFSETQ. The CDR3 loop is CASSPGGANTEAFF. For the CDR3, the DNA is TGCGCCAGCAGCCCAGGGGGTGCAAACACTGAAGCTTTCTTT. Together with reference TRBV5-1 and TRBJ1-1, the CDR3 gives the full variable domain: KAGVTQTPRYLIKTRGQQVTLSCSPISGHRSVSWYQQTPGQGLQFLFEYFSETQRNKGNFPGRFSGRQFSNSRSEMNVSTLELGDSALYLCASSPGGANTEAFFGQGTRLTVV.

The DNA of the CDR3 is TGTGCCAGCAGCCACCCTCAGCGCCTAGCGGGAGTTTCACGATGGGATGAGCAGTTCTTC. Residues: CASSHPQRLAGVSRWDEQFF. The rearrangement uses TRBV7-6 and TRBJ2-1; 10 bases are a match to TRBD2. The trim removed 5 bases at V and 8 bases at J, leaving 24 bases unmatched. CDR3 length: 20 residues. Germline V CDR1 and CDR2: SGHVS, FNYEAQ.

A single count supports this clonotype. J is TRBJ2-5 and V is TRBV3-1, with no clear D. The J call could be wrong; TRBJ2-7 is a better fit for the DNA end. The germline gives CDR1 LGHDT, CDR2 YNNKEL (reference sequence). The CDR3 consists of 15 residues. This CDR3 is CASSQDPSQEYEQYF. Written as DNA, the CDR3 is TGTGCCAGCAGCCAAGACCCATCCCAAGAGTACGAGCAGTACTTC.

This chain uses TRBV5-1 with TRBJ1-4; D remains unclear. Per the germline V gene, CDR1 is SGHRS and CDR2 is YFSETQ. V was pared by 2 bases and J by 1 base, with 6 bases between. The CDR3 is 14 amino acids. The CDR3 DNA is TGCGCCAGCAGCTTCGGTCTAACTAATGAAAAACTGTTTTTT. Amino acid sequence: CASSFGLTNEKLFF.

This clonotype was seen a few times. V usage is TRBV7-2 and J usage is TRBJ2-3; D uncertain. This CDR3 has 14 amino acids. Per the germline V gene, CDR1 is SGHTA and CDR2 is FQGNSA. V lost 5 bases and J lost 2, with 11 bases in between. The CDR3 is CASSPIPTTDTQYF. CDR3 DNA: TGTGCCAGCAGCCCCATACCTACCACAGATACGCAGTATTTT.